This T cell receptor (beta chain) was found in a study of shared clonotypes between healthy human individuals. This CDR3 region has 15 residues. CDR1 and CDR2 (germline): SGDLS, YYNGEE. V lost 9 bases, J lost 5 bases, and 16 bases stayed unmatched. A remark on this clone: As yet, its antigen is unknown.

Some clones are missing from TCRdb's copy, which holds only in-frame ones; the method was immunoSEQ multiplex PCR. The sample shows 950,000 to 1,200,000 clones, approximately 80% of them seen only once. The split of CD4+ cells yielded CD45RA+ naive and CD45RA-negative memory subsets. Study-wide results and caveats: Estimated richness was generally greater in naive than memory subsets. The generation probabilities recorded for non-shared clonotypes fell below those of clonotypes shared by all four donors.

The clonotype comes from a man aged 18 to 29 in good health. Some clones in this sample may be carry-over from other donors' samples. The sequenced sample consisted of memory CD4+ T cells from PBMCs. The subset was: CD45RA-negative fraction. This chain connects TRBV9 to TRBJ2-7; 8 nucleotides line up with TRBD1. CDR3 coding DNA: TGTGCCACCAGGGGGCAGCGGGCTGGGCGGCACGAGCAGTACTTC. Translated, it gives CATRGQRAGRHEQYF.